Listed below are T cell receptor beta chains from one sample, sequenced in a study of Graves' ophthalmopathy and Graves' hyperthyroidism. Via MiXCR, TCRdb re-called the multiplex PCR reads, giving one row per CDR3 protein. In the table there are about 370,000 distinct CDR3 sequences, about a sixth of which are singletons. Sample: peripheral blood. These receptors all come from an adult woman with stable Graves' hyperthyroidism. CDR3s include the opening cysteine and the closing phenylalanine or tryptophan. The D gene is left open where the match is weak. Clone size is not always given. Where it is, it says once, few, many or a class for expanded clones.

j_call,v_call,d_call,clone_size,cdr3_nt,cdr3_aa
TRBJ2-7,TRBV24-1,TRBD1,once,TGTGCCACCAGTGATGGGACAGCGTATACCTACGAGCAGTACTTC,CATSDGTAYTYEQYF
TRBJ1-3,TRBV20-1,TRBD1,few,TGCAGTGCTAGTAGAGTCCGGGACAGGGCAAATTTTGCTGGAAACACCATATATTTT,CSASRVRDRANFAGNTIYF
TRBJ1-2,TRBV6-5,-,many,TGTGCCAGCAGTTACGGACGGATGAACTATGGCTACACCTTC,CASSYGRMNYGYTF
TRBJ1-1,TRBV5-1,-,many,TGCGCCAGCAGCTCTAGGGCGGGGACTGAAGCTTTCTTT,CASSSRAGTEAFF
TRBJ2-7,TRBV30,-,many,TGTGCCTGGGGACTTGGAGCCTACGAGCAGTACTTC,CAWGLGAYEQYF
TRBJ1-3,TRBV12-3/TRBV12-4,-,many,TGTGCCAGCAGTATTACCACAGGGATCCTATTT,CASSITTGILF
TRBJ1-2,TRBV6-2/TRBV6-3,-,many,TGTGCCACCCAACGCACCAGGGAGGCCTATGGCTACACCTTC,CATQRTREAYGYTF
TRBJ1-1,TRBV24-1,-,many,TGTGCCACCAGTGACCCGAACACTGAAGCTTTCTTT,CATSDPNTEAFF
TRBJ1-3,TRBV28,-,many,TGTGCCAGCCGTTCGGGGGGATCTGGAAACACCATATATTTT,CASRSGGSGNTIYF
TRBJ1-6,TRBV5-1,-,many,TGCGCCAGCAGCTTGTCTACAGGTTCACCCCTCCACTTT,CASSLSTGSPLHF
TRBJ1-5,TRBV18,-,many,TGTGCCAGCTCACCGGGCAGGGGCCTCAATCAGCCCCAGCATTTT,CASSPGRGLNQPQHF
TRBJ1-5,TRBV12-5,-,many,TGTGCTAGTGGTTTTCAGGTTAATCAGCCCCAGCATTTT,CASGFQVNQPQHF
TRBJ1-1,TRBV30,-,many,TGTGCCTGGAGTCCTGCGTCAGGCCCCACGAACACTGAAGCTTTCTTT,CAWSPASGPTNTEAFF
TRBJ2-7,TRBV7-2,TRBD2,many,TGTGCCAGCAGCCAGGGACTAGCGGGAGTAGTCGGGCAGTACTTC,CASSQGLAGVVGQYF
TRBJ2-7,TRBV11-2,TRBD2,many,TGTGCCAGCAGCGAAACCGGGACTAGCGGGAGTGAGCAGTACTTC,CASSETGTSGSEQYF
TRBJ2-2,TRBV5-1,TRBD1,many,TGCGCCAGCAGCCGCCAGACAGGGACCGGGGAGCTGTTTTTT,CASSRQTGTGELFF
TRBJ2-1,TRBV2,TRBD1,-,TGTGCCAGCAGCTGGGACAGCGGATCAAATGAGCAGTTCTTC,CASSWDSGSNEQFF
TRBJ1-2,TRBV6-1,-,-,TGTGCCAGCCGCGTGGGTAGTAGAAGTGGCTACACCTTC,CASRVGSRSGYTF
TRBJ2-2,TRBV7-2,-,many,TGTGCCAGCAGCCCCGAAGGCACCGGGGAGCTGTTTTTT,CASSPEGTGELFF
TRBJ2-4,TRBV19,TRBD1,-,TGTGCCAGTAGTAAGTTGGGGACAGAAAACATTAAGTACTTC,CASSKLGTENIKYF